Below are 21 T cell receptor beta chains sequenced from a single sample in a study of cytomegalovirus exposure and HLA in healthy donors. Method: immunoSEQ multiplex PCR; TCRdb's copy keeps in-frame clones and lacks some. The repertoire has around 160,000 clones, around 90% of them found once; the top ten carry 3% to 3.5%. Input material: PBMCs. The origin of the receptors is a woman under 30 in good health and CMV-seropositive.

This clone has more than one count but fewer than ten. The gene calls are TRBV6-4 and TRBJ2-2; 7 nucleotides align to TRBD1. CDR1 and CDR2 (germline): MRHNA, SNTAGT. CDR3 size: 14 residues. The J segment lost 5 bases and the V segment lost 6 bases, leaving 6 bases of the junction unmatched. The CDR3 spells CASRRQGGTGELFF. CDR3 coding DNA: TGTGCCAGCAGGAGACAGGGTGGGACCGGGGAGCTGTTTTTT.

The chain joins TRBV28 to TRBJ2-7; 11 nucleotides agree with TRBD2. The CDR3 covers 14 residues. The trim removed 6 bases at V and 4 bases at J, leaving 5 bases unmatched. Germline V gene data show CDR1 as MDHEN and CDR2 as SYDVKM. CDR3 amino acids: CASSLSGRGYEQYF. The CDR3 DNA sequence: TGTGCCAGCAGCCTTAGCGGGAGGGGGTACGAGCAGTACTTC.

The chain joins TRBV7-7 to TRBJ2-6; weak D call: TRBD2 (5 bases). Germline values: CDR1 SSHAT, CDR2 FNYEAQ (reference sequence). V lost 1 base and J 4 bases, leaving 8 bases between the germline ends. This CDR3 is built from 15 residues. CDR3 loop: CASSLEGRGANVLTF. CDR3 coding DNA: TGTGCCAGCAGCTTAGAAGGGAGAGGGGCCAACGTCCTGACTTTC.

The V call is TRBV9, the J call TRBJ2-6; 11 nucleotides line up with TRBD1. Germline V lookup: CDR1 SGDLS, CDR2 YYNGEE. CDR3 length: 18 residues. V was pared by 2 bases and J by 4 bases, with 8 bases of the junction left unmatched. CDR3 coding DNA: TGTGCCAGCAGCGTTGGACAGGGGGCGTCTAAAGGGGCCAACGTCCTGACTTTC. The encoded protein is CASSVGQGASKGANVLTF.

The chain employs TRBV2 and TRBJ2-5; TRBD2 matches at 7 bases. The V gene end was trimmed by 4 bases and the J gene end by 5 bases; junction bases not matched to a gene: 10. CDR1 and CDR2 (germline): SNHLY, FYNNEI. The CDR3 totals 15 residues. The CDR3 sequence is CASSVGLGVRETQYF. The CDR3 DNA sequence: TGTGCCAGCAGTGTAGGACTAGGGGTACGTGAGACCCAGTACTTC.

The chain recombines TRBV19 with TRBJ2-5; a possible D gene is TRBD2 (5 bases). V lost 5 bases and J lost 3, with 10 bases in between. CDR3 length: 13 amino acids. Germline-derived CDR1 and CDR2 are LNHDA and SQIVND (reference sequence). The DNA for the CDR3 is TGTGCCAGTAGTTTATTGGGAGAAGAGACCCAGTACTTC. Protein product: CASSLLGEETQYF.

The chain has TRBV28 and TRBJ2-5; 12 bases align to TRBD2. Germline V gene lookup returns CDR1 MDHEN and CDR2 SYDVKM. The CDR3 has 18 amino acids. V shed 3 bases, J shed 0 bases, and the junction held 8 bases outside the gene matches. DNA for the CDR3: TGTGCCAGCAGTTTTCCCTATCGACTAGCGGGAGACCAAGAGACCCAGTACTTC. It encodes CASSFPYRLAGDQETQYF.

The rearrangement joins TRBV12-5 to TRBJ2-5, with 12 bases that match TRBD1. The CDR3 length is 18 residues. After removal of 3 bases from V and 5 bases from J, the junction contained 13 bases not matched to a gene. Germline V gives CDR1 LGHNT, CDR2 FRNRAP. In nucleotides, the CDR3 is TGTGCTAGTGGTTTAACCGGGACAGGGGGCATGAATTCGGAGACCCAGTACTTC. Encoded protein: CASGLTGTGGMNSETQYF.

The chain couples TRBV7-3 to TRBJ2-3; D perhaps matches TRBD2 (6 bases). This CDR3 has 18 amino acids. The V gene lost 2 bases and the J gene lost 3 bases, with 21 bases spanning the gap. The germline V gene encodes CDR1 SGHTA and CDR2 FQGTGA. The chain's CDR3 is CASSLRPRTGVRTDTQYF. CDR3 bases: TGTGCCAGCAGCTTACGCCCTAGAACGGGAGTAAGGACAGATACGCAGTATTTT.

CDR3 DNA: TGTGCCAGCAGTACCGACAGGATGAACACTGAAGCTTTCTTT. The encoded protein is CASSTDRMNTEAFF. The chain recombines TRBV6-6 with TRBJ1-1; D perhaps matches TRBD1 (6 bases). V was trimmed by 5 bases and J by 0 bases, leaving 10 bases between them. This CDR3 region has 14 residues. The germline gives CDR1 MNHNY, CDR2 SVGAGI (reference sequence).

J is TRBJ1-1 and V is TRBV6-1, with D maybe TRBD1 (5 bases). Germline V gene lookup returns CDR1 MNHNS and CDR2 SASEGT. V was shortened by 6 bases and J by 1 base, with 15 bases between the two germline ends. The CDR3 contains 15 residues. In DNA, the CDR3 is TGTGCCAGCAGAGACAGACGCGCAGGGAACACTGAAGCTTTCTTT. Its translation: CASRDRRAGNTEAFF.

J is TRBJ2-2 and V is TRBV7-6; 8 bases line up with TRBD1. This CDR3 contains 15 residues. The J segment lost 4 bases and the V segment lost 3 bases, leaving 4 bases of the junction unmatched. Per the germline V gene, CDR1 is SGHVS and CDR2 is FNYEAQ. The CDR3 is CASSLQGAGTGELFF. The DNA of the CDR3 is TGTGCCAGCAGCTTGCAGGGGGCCGGCACCGGGGAGCTGTTTTTT. Complete variable domain (other parts from reference TRBV7-6 and TRBJ2-2): GAGVSQSPRYKVTKRGQDVALRCDPISGHVSLYWYRQALGQGPEFLTYFNYEAQQDKSGLPNDRFSAERPEGSISTLTIQRTEQRDSAMYRCASSLQGAGTGELFFGEGSRLTVL.

The J gene is TRBJ2-1, the V gene TRBV19, with 11 bases that match TRBD2. V lost 4 bases to trimming and J lost 9 bases; unmatched junction nucleotides: 5. The CDR3 has 14 amino acids. The germline V gene has CDR1 LNHDA and CDR2 SQIVND (reference sequence). This chain's CDR3 is CASSTGTSGVEQFF. The CDR3 DNA sequence: TGTGCCAGTAGTACCGGGACTAGCGGCGTTGAGCAGTTCTTC. The complete variable domain, with remaining parts taken from reference TRBV19 and TRBJ2-1, reads DGGITQSPKYLFRKEGQNVTLSCEQNLNHDAMYWYRQDPGQGLRLIYYSQIVNDFQKGDIAEGYSVSREKKESFPLTVTSAQKNPTAFYLCASSTGTSGVEQFFGPGTRLTVL.

The chain carries TRBV6-6 and TRBJ2-7, with D possibly TRBD1 on 6 matching bases. V lost 0 bases to trimming and J lost 5 bases, with 14 bases between them. Per the germline V gene, CDR1 is MNHNY and CDR2 is SVGAGI (reference sequence). The length of the CDR3 is 15 residues. In DNA form, the CDR3 reads TGTGCCAGCAGTTACTCATCGGACAGAACCGACGAGCAGTACTTC. Amino acids: CASSYSSDRTDEQYF.

This clone was counted a few times. The chain is built from TRBV5-8 and TRBJ2-7, with D unclear. CDR1 is SGHTS and CDR2 is YDEGEE in the germline V gene. The CDR3 runs 13 residues. The V and J ends lost 0 bases and 3 bases respectively, with 7 bases between them. In DNA form, the CDR3 reads TGTGCCAGCAGCTTGGGCGTCATCTACGAGCAGTACTTC. Translation: CASSLGVIYEQYF.

This chain links TRBV18 with TRBJ1-5; TRBD1 matches at 8 bases. V lost 5 bases, J lost 1 base, and 1 base stayed unmatched. The CDR3 spans 14 residues. Germline CDR1 KGHSH, CDR2 LQKENI. CDR3 in amino acids: CASSGQGSNQPQHF. The CDR3 DNA reads TGTGCCAGCTCAGGACAGGGAAGCAATCAGCCCCAGCATTTT.

This clone was counted only a few times. The V call is TRBV4-1, the J call TRBJ2-7, with a weak D call TRBD2 (5 bases). Trimming left V 4 bases short and J 3 bases short, with 10 bases between. This CDR3 comprises 13 residues. Germline V gene sequence: CDR1 MGHRA, CDR2 YSYEKL. CDR3 in amino acids: CASSPTGNYEQYF. The CDR3 nucleotides are TGCGCCAGCAGCCCGACGGGGAACTACGAGCAGTACTTC.

The CDR3 region has the DNA TGCGCCAGCAATACAGTAGTAGGCGAAAAACTGTTTTTT. Translation gives CASNTVVGEKLFF. The chain links TRBV10-1 to TRBJ1-4; no firm D call. CDR1 is WNHNN, CDR2 SYGVQD, per germline (reference sequence). Trimming shortened V by 7 bases and J by 8 bases, and 14 bases separated the two germline ends. This CDR3 comprises 13 residues.

The genes are TRBV15 and TRBJ2-6; D perhaps matches TRBD2 (6 bases). CDR3 size: 16 residues. Trimming removed 8 bases from V and 2 bases from J, with 16 bases in between. CDR1 is LNHNV, CDR2 YYDKDF, per germline (reference sequence). As DNA, the CDR3 is TGTGCCACCTCGGGGGTTAGGGCCACTGGGGCCAACGTCCTGACTTTC. This translates into CATSGVRATGANVLTF.

The rearrangement joins TRBV5-3 to TRBJ2-3; tentatively, D is TRBD2 (5 bases). TRBV5-3 is recorded as an ORF, its role being uncertain. The CDR3 runs 16 residues. Trimming pared 2 bases from V and 2 bases from J, leaving 15 bases between. For the CDR3, the DNA is TGTGCCAGAAGCTTAACTAGGAAAAACCACACAGATACGCAGTATTTT. It is translated as CARSLTRKNHTDTQYF.

The CDR3 sequence: CASSKTGKNTGELFF. CDR3 sequence (DNA): TGTGCCAGTAGTAAGACAGGAAAGAACACCGGGGAGCTGTTTTTT. The chain couples TRBV19 to TRBJ2-2, with TRBD1 as a possible D gene (6 bases). This CDR3 has 15 amino acids. In germline, CDR1 is LNHDA, CDR2 SQIVND (reference sequence). V lost 4 bases, J lost 1 base, and 10 bases lay in between.